This TCR beta chain derives from a study of T cells in Graves' hyperthyroidism and ophthalmopathy. General observations from the study: The majority of expanded thyroid clonotypes above 0.001 also appeared in blood. Researchers report that a 13 V-J model separated ophthalmopathy from stable hyperthyroidism.

RNA transcripts gave rise to amplified TCR beta CDR3 regions. A set of HTBI primers served as the primers for a first-round RT-PCR of the TCR CDR3. TCRdb re-derived calls from the multiplex PCR reads in MiXCR, one entry per CDR3 protein. The table lists hundreds of thousands of distinct CDR3 sequences, roughly 25% of them singletons. Aged 18 to 65, the patients had hyperthyroidism that was newly diagnosed and had lasted under 2 months. As concerns this clonotype: Its antigen is as yet unknown.

The germline V gene encodes CDR1 WSHSY and CDR2 SAAADI. Between the trimmed V and J ends, which lost 8 bases and 4 bases, there was a span of 12 bases. The CDR3 is made up of 12 amino acids. The chain joins TRBV10-2 to TRBJ2-7; perhaps TRBD2 as D (5 bases). The source is a man in his fifties with Graves' hyperthyroidism. Sequenced input: blood. The CDR3 region is CASGSSFYEQYF. CDR3 nucleotide sequence: TGCGCCAGCGGGAGTAGCTTTTACGAGCAGTACTTC.